This T cell receptor (beta chain) comes out of a study of T cell repertoires in cytomegalovirus infection. Across the whole study: Public TCR beta signatures indicated both CMV infection and matching HLA type.

TCRdb independently ran MiXCR on the reads; one entry per CDR3 protein. The sample holds about 200,000 distinct CDR3 sequences, 8% to 10% seen once. This clonotype was detected many times. The germline gives CDR1 SGHTA, CDR2 FQGNSA. The CDR3 is 13 residues long. The V gene lost 5 bases and the J gene lost 6 bases, with 12 bases spanning the gap. The J gene is TRBJ2-3, the V gene TRBV7-2; no clear D gene. This sequence was found in a human donor in good health (CMV status not recorded). Some clones in this sample may be carry-over from other donors' samples. Sequenced material: PBMCs. The CDR3 sequence: CASSPPREDTQYF. The CDR3 DNA reads as TGTGCCAGCAGCCCGCCCCGTGAGGATACGCAGTATTTT.